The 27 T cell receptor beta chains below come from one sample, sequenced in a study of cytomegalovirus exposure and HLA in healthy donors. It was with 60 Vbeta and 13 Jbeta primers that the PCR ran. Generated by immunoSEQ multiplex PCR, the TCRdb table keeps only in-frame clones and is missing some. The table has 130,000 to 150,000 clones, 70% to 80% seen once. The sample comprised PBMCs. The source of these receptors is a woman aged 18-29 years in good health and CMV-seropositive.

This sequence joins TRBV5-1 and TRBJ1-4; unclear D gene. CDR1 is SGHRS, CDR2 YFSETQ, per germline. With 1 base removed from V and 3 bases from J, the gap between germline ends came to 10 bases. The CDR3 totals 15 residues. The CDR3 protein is CASSLQRAANEKLFF. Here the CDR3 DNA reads TGCGCCAGCAGCTTGCAGCGGGCTGCTAATGAAAAACTGTTTTTT.

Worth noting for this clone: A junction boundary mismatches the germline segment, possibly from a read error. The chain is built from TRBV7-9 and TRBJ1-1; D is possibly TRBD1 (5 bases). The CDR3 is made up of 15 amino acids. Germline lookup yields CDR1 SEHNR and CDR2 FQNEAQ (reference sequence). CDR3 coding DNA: TGTTCCAGCAGCCAAGACTGGACACCAAACACTGAAGCTTTCTTT. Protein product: CSSSQDWTPNTEAFF. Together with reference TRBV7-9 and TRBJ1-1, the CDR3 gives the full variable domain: DTGVSQNPRHKITKRGQNVTFRCDPISEHNRLYWYRQTLGQGPEFLTYFQNEAQLEKSRLLSDRFSAERPKGSFSTLEIQRTEQGDSAMYLCSSSQDWTPNTEAFFGQGTRLTVV.

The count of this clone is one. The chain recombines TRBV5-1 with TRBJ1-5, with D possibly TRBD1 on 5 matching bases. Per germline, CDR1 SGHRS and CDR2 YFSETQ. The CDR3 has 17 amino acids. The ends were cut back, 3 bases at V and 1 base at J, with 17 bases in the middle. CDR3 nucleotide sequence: TGCGCCAGCAGCTGGCAGGGTGGTGCAAGGAGCAATCAGCCCCAGCATTTT. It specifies CASSWQGGARSNQPQHF.

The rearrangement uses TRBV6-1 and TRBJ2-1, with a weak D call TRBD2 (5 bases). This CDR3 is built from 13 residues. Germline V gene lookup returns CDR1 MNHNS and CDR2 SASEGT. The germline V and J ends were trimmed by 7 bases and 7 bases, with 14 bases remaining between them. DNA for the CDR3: TGTGCCAGCACCCCAAGGACTTTTAATGAGCAGTTCTTC. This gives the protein CASTPRTFNEQFF.

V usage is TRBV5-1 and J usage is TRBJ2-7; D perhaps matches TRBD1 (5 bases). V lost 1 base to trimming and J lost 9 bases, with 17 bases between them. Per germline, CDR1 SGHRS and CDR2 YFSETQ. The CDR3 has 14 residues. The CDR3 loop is CASSLRGRSQGQYF. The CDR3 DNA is TGCGCCAGCAGCTTGAGGGGCAGAAGTCAGGGGCAGTACTTC.

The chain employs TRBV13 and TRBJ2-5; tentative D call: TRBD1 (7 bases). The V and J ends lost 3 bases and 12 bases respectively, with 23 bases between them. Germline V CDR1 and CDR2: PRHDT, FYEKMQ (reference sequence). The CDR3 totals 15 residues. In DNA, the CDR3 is TGTGCCAGCAGCTTGGGTAGCAGGGGGGCCGCCAAGAAGTACTTC. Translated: CASSLGSRGAAKKYF.

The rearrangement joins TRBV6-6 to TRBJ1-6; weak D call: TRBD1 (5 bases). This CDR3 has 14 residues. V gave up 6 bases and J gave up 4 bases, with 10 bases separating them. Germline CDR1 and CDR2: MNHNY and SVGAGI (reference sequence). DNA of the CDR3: TGTGCCAGCAGCCAGACAGTTTATAATTCACCCCTCCACTTT. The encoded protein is CASSQTVYNSPLHF.

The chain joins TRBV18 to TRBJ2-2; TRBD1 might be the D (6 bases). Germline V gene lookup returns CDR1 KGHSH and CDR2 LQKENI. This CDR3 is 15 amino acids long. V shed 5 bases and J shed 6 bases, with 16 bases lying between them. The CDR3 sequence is CASSSEQGFAGELFF. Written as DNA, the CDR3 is TGTGCCAGCTCATCGGAACAGGGTTTCGCCGGGGAGCTGTTTTTT.

The chain's CDR3 is CASRPSAGTGPNQPQHF. The DNA of the CDR3 is TGTGCCAGCAGACCCTCGGCGGGGACAGGGCCAAATCAGCCCCAGCATTTT. V usage is TRBV28 and J usage is TRBJ1-5; 9 positions agree with TRBD1. The CDR3 spans 17 residues. Unmatched junction bases numbered 13, after V lost 6 bases and J lost 4 bases. Germline V gene data show CDR1 as MDHEN and CDR2 as SYDVKM.

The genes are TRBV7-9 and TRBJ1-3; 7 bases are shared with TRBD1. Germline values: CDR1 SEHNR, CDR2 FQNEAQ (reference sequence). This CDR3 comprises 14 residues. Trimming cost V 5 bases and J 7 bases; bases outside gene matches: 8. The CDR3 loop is CASSRDRASNTIYF. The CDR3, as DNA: TGTGCCAGCAGCCGTGACAGGGCTTCGAACACCATATATTTT.

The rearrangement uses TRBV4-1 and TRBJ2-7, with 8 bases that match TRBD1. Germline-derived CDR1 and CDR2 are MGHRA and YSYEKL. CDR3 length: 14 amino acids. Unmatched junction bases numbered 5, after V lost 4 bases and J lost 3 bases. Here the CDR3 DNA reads TGCGCCAGCAGCCTAGGACAGGGTCGCTACGAGCAGTACTTC. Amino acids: CASSLGQGRYEQYF.

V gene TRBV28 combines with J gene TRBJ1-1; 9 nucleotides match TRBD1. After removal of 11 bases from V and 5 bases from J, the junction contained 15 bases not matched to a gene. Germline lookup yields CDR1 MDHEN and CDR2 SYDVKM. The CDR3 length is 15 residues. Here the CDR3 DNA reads TGTGCCGGCCGCACAGGGGGCGCCGGATGGACTGAAGCTTTCTTT. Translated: CAGRTGGAGWTEAFF.

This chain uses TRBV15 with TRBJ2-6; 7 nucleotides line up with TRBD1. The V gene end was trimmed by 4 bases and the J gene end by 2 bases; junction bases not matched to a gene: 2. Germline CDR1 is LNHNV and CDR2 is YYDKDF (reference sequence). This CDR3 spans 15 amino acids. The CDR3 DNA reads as TGTGCCACCAGCACTACAGGGGCTGGGGCCAACGTCCTGACTTTC. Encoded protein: CATSTTGAGANVLTF.

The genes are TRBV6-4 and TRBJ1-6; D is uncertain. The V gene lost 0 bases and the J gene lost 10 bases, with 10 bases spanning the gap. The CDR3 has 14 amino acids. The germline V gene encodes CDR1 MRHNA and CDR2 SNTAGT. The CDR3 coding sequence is TGTGCCAGCAGTGACTCCCCGACTGAATCACCCCTCCACTTT. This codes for CASSDSPTESPLHF.

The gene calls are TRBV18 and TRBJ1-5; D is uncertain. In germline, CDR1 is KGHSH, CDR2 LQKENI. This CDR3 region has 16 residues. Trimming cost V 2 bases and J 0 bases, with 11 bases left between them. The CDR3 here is CASSPGTDDSNQPQHF. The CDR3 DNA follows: TGTGCCAGCTCACCAGGTACAGACGATAGCAATCAGCCCCAGCATTTT. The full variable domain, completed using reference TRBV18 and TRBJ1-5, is NAGVMQNPRHLVRRRGQEARLRCSPMKGHSHVYWYRQLPEEGLKFMVYLQKENIIDESGMPKERFSAEFPKEGPSILRIQQVVRGDSAAYFCASSPGTDDSNQPQHFGDGTRLSIL.

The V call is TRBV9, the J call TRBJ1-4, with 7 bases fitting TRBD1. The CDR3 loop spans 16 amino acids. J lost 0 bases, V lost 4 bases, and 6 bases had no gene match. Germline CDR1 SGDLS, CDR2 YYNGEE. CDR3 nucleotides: TGTGCCAGCAGCCCCCGACAGGGACCAACTAATGAAAAACTGTTTTTT. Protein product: CASSPRQGPTNEKLFF.

DNA for the CDR3: TGTGCCAGCAGTTTGGGCAAGAACACTGAAGCTTTCTTT. Protein sequence: CASSLGKNTEAFF. The chain employs TRBV6-1 and TRBJ1-1; no definite D call. Germline values: CDR1 MNHNS, CDR2 SASEGT. Trimming pared 5 bases from V and 1 base from J, leaving 8 bases between. The length of the CDR3 is 13 residues.

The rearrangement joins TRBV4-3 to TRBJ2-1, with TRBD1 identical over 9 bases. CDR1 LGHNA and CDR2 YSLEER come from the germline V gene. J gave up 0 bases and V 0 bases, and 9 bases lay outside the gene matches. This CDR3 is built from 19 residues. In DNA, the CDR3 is TGCGCCAGCAGCCAAGATTGGGACAGGGCGACTAGCTCCTACAATGAGCAGTTCTTC. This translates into CASSQDWDRATSSYNEQFF.

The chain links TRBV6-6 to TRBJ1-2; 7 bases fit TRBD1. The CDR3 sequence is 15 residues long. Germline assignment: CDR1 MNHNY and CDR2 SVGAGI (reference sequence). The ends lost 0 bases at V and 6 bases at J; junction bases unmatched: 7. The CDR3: CASSYSDREGHGYTF. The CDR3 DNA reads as TGTGCCAGCAGTTACTCCGACAGGGAAGGCCATGGCTACACCTTC.

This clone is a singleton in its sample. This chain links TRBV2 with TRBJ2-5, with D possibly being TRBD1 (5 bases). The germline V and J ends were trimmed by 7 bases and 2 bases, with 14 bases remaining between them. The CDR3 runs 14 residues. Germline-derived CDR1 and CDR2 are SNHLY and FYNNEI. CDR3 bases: TGTGCCAGCAAAGGGCAGGGATGGCAAGAGACCCAGTACTTC. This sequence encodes CASKGQGWQETQYF. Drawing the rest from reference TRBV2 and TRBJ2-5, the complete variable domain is EPEVTQTPSHQVTQMGQEVILRCVPISNHLYFYWYRQILGQKVEFLVSFYNNEISEKSEIFDDQFSVERPDGSNFTLKIRSTKLEDSAMYFCASKGQGWQETQYFGPGTRLLVL.

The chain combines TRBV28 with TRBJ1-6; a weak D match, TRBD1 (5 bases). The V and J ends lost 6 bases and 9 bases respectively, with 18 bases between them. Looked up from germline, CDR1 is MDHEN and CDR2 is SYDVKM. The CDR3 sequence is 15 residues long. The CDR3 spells CASSYREGTLSPLHF. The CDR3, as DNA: TGTGCCAGCAGCTACCGGGAGGGGACGCTTTCACCCCTCCACTTT.

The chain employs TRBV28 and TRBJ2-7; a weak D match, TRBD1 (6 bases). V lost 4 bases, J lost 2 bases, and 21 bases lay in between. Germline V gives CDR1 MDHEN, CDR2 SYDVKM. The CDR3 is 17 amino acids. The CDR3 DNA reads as TGTGCCAGCAGTTCCCTGACAGGCCCTACGCGACCCTACGAGCAGTACTTC. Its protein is CASSSLTGPTRPYEQYF.

For the CDR3, the DNA is TGTGCCAGCTCTAGCGGGGACTACAATGAGCAGTTCTTC. Translated, it gives CASSSGDYNEQFF. The chain uses TRBV5-4 and TRBJ2-1, with 9 bases that match TRBD2. Per germline, CDR1 SGHNT and CDR2 YYREEE (reference sequence). Trimming cost V 7 bases and J 3 bases; bases outside gene matches: 2. This CDR3 region has 13 residues.

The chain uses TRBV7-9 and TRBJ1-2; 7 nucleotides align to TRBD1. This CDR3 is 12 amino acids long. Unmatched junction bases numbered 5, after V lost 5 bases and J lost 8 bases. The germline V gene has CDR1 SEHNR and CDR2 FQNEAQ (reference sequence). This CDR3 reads CASSVQGSGYTF. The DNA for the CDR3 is TGTGCCAGCAGCGTACAGGGGAGCGGCTACACCTTC.

In nucleotides, the CDR3 is TGTGCCAGCAGCATCGGGACTAGCGGGGTCTACGAGCAGTACTTC. This encodes CASSIGTSGVYEQYF. The chain is built from TRBV9 and TRBJ2-7, with 13 bases matching TRBD2. The CDR3 covers 15 residues. Trimming at V came to 4 bases and at J to 3 bases, leaving 4 bases not matched to a gene. In germline, CDR1 is SGDLS, CDR2 YYNGEE.

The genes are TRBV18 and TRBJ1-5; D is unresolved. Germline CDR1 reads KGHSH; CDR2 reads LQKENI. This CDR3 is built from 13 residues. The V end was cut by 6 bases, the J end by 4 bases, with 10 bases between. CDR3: CASSSSGNQPQHF. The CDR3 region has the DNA TGTGCCAGCTCCTCAAGCGGTAATCAGCCCCAGCATTTT. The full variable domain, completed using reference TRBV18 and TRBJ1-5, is NAGVMQNPRHLVRRRGQEARLRCSPMKGHSHVYWYRQLPEEGLKFMVYLQKENIIDESGMPKERFSAEFPKEGPSILRIQQVVRGDSAAYFCASSSSGNQPQHFGDGTRLSIL.

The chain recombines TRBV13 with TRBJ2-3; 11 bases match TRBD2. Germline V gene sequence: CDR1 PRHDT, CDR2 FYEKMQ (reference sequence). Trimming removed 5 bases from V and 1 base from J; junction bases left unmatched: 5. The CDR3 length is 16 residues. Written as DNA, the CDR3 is TGTGCCAGCAGCGATACTAGCGGGGGAGGCACAGATACGCAGTATTTT. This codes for CASSDTSGGGTDTQYF.